This is a list of T cell receptor beta chains from one sample in a study of T cells after yellow fever vaccination. TCRdb used MiXCR to reprocess the 5' RACE reads, holding one entry per CDR3 protein. The table includes about 400,000 distinct CDR3 sequences, roughly 6.1% detected once. Specimen: PBMCs, collected 5 days after the yellow fever booster vaccination. The receptors shown here come from a man aged 25 to 40 who received the YFV17D yellow fever vaccine. Each CDR3 is given with its conserved first and last residue. The D gene is left open where the match is weak. Part of the rows lack a size; the others show once, few, many or a class for expanded clones.

V gene: TRBV4-3; clone size: -; D gene: -; J gene: TRBJ2-7; CDR3 protein: CASSPPYPGPRYEQYF; CDR3 DNA: TGCGCCAGCAGCCCCCCCTACCCGGGACCACGTTACGAGCAGTACTTC
V gene: TRBV29-1; clone size: -; D gene: TRBD2; J gene: TRBJ2-3; CDR3 protein: CSVVASGRCTDTQYF; CDR3 DNA: TGCAGCGTTGTGGCTAGCGGGAGGTGCACAGATACGCAGTATTTT
V gene: TRBV5-4; clone size: -; D gene: -; J gene: TRBJ1-1; CDR3 protein: CASSPGGTPMNTEAFF; CDR3 DNA: TGTGCCAGCAGCCCCGGGGGGACGCCCATGAACACTGAAGCTTTCTTT
V gene: TRBV19; clone size: few; D gene: -; J gene: TRBJ2-1; CDR3 protein: CASSIVLTGSFWNEQFF; CDR3 DNA: TGTGCCAGTAGTATAGTCCTCACAGGGAGTTTTTGGAATGAGCAGTTCTTC
V gene: TRBV29-1; clone size: few; D gene: TRBD1; J gene: TRBJ1-2; CDR3 protein: CSVEKGASYGYTF; CDR3 DNA: TGCAGCGTTGAAAAGGGGGCGAGCTATGGCTACACCTTC
V gene: TRBV27; clone size: -; D gene: -; J gene: TRBJ1-2; CDR3 protein: CASSFLNRLGPSGYTF; CDR3 DNA: TGTGCCAGCAGTTTTCTAAATAGATTGGGACCCAGCGGCTACACCTTC
V gene: TRBV23-1; clone size: -; D gene: -; J gene: TRBJ2-7; CDR3 protein: CASVHGLWCGEQYF; CDR3 DNA: TGCGCCAGCGTACATGGCCTTTGGTGTGGCGAGCAGTACTTC
V gene: TRBV18; clone size: few; D gene: -; J gene: TRBJ1-2; CDR3 protein: CASSGQQVTMEGYTF; CDR3 DNA: TGTGCCAGCTCAGGTCAGCAAGTAACTATGGAGGGCTACACCTTC
V gene: TRBV5-6; clone size: many; D gene: TRBD2; J gene: TRBJ2-1; CDR3 protein: CASSLGTSVEQFF; CDR3 DNA: TGTGCCAGCAGCTTGGGGACTAGTGTTGAGCAGTTCTTC
V gene: TRBV7-6; clone size: many; D gene: -; J gene: TRBJ1-2; CDR3 protein: CASSLSGHGYTF; CDR3 DNA: TGTGCCAGCAGCTTATCAGGACATGGCTACACCTTC
V gene: TRBV27; clone size: many; D gene: -; J gene: TRBJ2-7; CDR3 protein: CASSSGHSYEQYF; CDR3 DNA: TGTGCCAGCAGTTCCGGACACTCCTACGAGCAGTACTTC
V gene: TRBV7-2; clone size: few; D gene: -; J gene: TRBJ2-7; CDR3 protein: CASSGGLGSYEQYF; CDR3 DNA: TGTGCCAGCAGCGGAGGACTCGGCTCCTACGAGCAGTACTTC
V gene: TRBV7-9; clone size: few; D gene: TRBD1; J gene: TRBJ2-7; CDR3 protein: CASSSDRGDPGEQYF; CDR3 DNA: TGTGCCAGCAGCTCCGACAGGGGTGACCCGGGCGAGCAGTACTTC
V gene: TRBV4-3; clone size: -; D gene: TRBD1; J gene: TRBJ1-2; CDR3 protein: CASSPDRVNYGYTF; CDR3 DNA: TGCGCCAGCAGCCCCGACAGGGTTAACTATGGCTACACCTTC
V gene: TRBV9; clone size: many; D gene: -; J gene: TRBJ1-1; CDR3 protein: CASSVGWQGTEAFF; CDR3 DNA: TGTGCCAGCAGCGTAGGGTGGCAGGGCACTGAAGCTTTCTTT
V gene: TRBV29-1; clone size: few; D gene: -; J gene: TRBJ2-1; CDR3 protein: CSVTRTRPYNEQFF; CDR3 DNA: TGCAGCGTTACACGGACACGACCCTACAATGAGCAGTTCTTC
V gene: TRBV12-3/TRBV12-4; clone size: many; D gene: TRBD2; J gene: TRBJ2-1; CDR3 protein: CASSVAGGLNEQFF; CDR3 DNA: TGTGCCAGCAGTGTAGCGGGAGGGTTGAATGAGCAGTTCTTC
V gene: TRBV5-4; clone size: many; D gene: -; J gene: TRBJ2-2; CDR3 protein: CASSLGAGKRAGELFF; CDR3 DNA: TGTGCCAGCAGCTTGGGAGCAGGGAAGCGCGCCGGGGAGCTGTTTTTT
V gene: TRBV14; clone size: -; D gene: -; J gene: TRBJ2-2; CDR3 protein: CASSQGPVPAKNTGELFF; CDR3 DNA: TGTGCCAGCAGCCAAGGGCCAGTTCCCGCGAAAAACACCGGGGAGCTGTTTTTT
V gene: TRBV18; clone size: few; D gene: TRBD2; J gene: TRBJ2-2; CDR3 protein: CASSSWEGQNTGELFF; CDR3 DNA: TGTGCCAGCTCATCCTGGGAGGGGCAGAACACCGGGGAGCTGTTTTTT
V gene: TRBV5-1; clone size: few; D gene: TRBD2; J gene: TRBJ2-1; CDR3 protein: CASSQILWREAPHEQFF; CDR3 DNA: TGCGCCAGCAGCCAAATCCTCTGGCGGGAGGCCCCACATGAGCAGTTCTTC
V gene: TRBV5-4; clone size: few; D gene: -; J gene: TRBJ2-5; CDR3 protein: CASSLEVARQETQYF; CDR3 DNA: TGTGCCAGCAGCTTGGAGGTGGCTAGGCAAGAGACCCAGTACTTC
V gene: TRBV24-1; clone size: many; D gene: -; J gene: TRBJ2-4; CDR3 protein: CATSDYGIQYF; CDR3 DNA: TGTGCCACCAGTGATTACGGCATTCAGTACTTC
V gene: TRBV30; clone size: many; D gene: TRBD2; J gene: TRBJ2-7; CDR3 protein: CAWKREDLYEQYF; CDR3 DNA: TGTGCCTGGAAGCGGGAGGATCTCTACGAGCAGTACTTC
V gene: TRBV12-3/TRBV12-4; clone size: few; D gene: -; J gene: TRBJ2-1; CDR3 protein: CASPPAGKNNEQFF; CDR3 DNA: TGTGCCAGCCCCCCTGCGGGCAAGAACAATGAGCAGTTCTTC
V gene: TRBV12-3/TRBV12-4; clone size: many; D gene: TRBD2; J gene: TRBJ2-1; CDR3 protein: CASSLAAGASNEQFF; CDR3 DNA: TGTGCCAGCAGTTTAGCAGCGGGAGCTTCAAATGAGCAGTTCTTC
V gene: TRBV27; clone size: -; D gene: TRBD2; J gene: TRBJ2-6; CDR3 protein: CASSLEAGGSSGANVLTF; CDR3 DNA: TGTGCCAGCAGTTTAGAAGCGGGAGGGAGCTCTGGGGCCAACGTCCTGACTTTC
V gene: TRBV7-3; clone size: -; D gene: TRBD2; J gene: TRBJ2-2; CDR3 protein: CASSPTSGIGGRGELFF; CDR3 DNA: TGTGCCAGCAGTCCGACTAGCGGGATAGGCGGGCGAGGGGAGCTGTTTTTT
V gene: TRBV4-2; clone size: many; D gene: -; J gene: TRBJ1-1; CDR3 protein: CASSAIVRSLNTEAFF; CDR3 DNA: TGTGCCAGCAGCGCTATCGTCAGGTCCTTGAACACTGAAGCTTTCTTT
V gene: TRBV5-1; clone size: many; D gene: -; J gene: TRBJ2-5; CDR3 protein: CASSLSWQTQYF; CDR3 DNA: TGCGCCAGCAGCCTGAGTTGGCAGACCCAGTACTTC
V gene: TRBV20-1; clone size: -; D gene: -; J gene: TRBJ2-7; CDR3 protein: CSARDRWLMGLEQYF; CDR3 DNA: TGCAGTGCTAGAGATCGTTGGTTAATGGGGCTTGAGCAGTACTTC
V gene: TRBV18; clone size: many; D gene: -; J gene: TRBJ1-3; CDR3 protein: CASSPTIGNTIYF; CDR3 DNA: TGTGCCAGCTCACCCACAATCGGAAACACCATATATTTT
V gene: TRBV5-1; clone size: many; D gene: TRBD2; J gene: TRBJ2-3; CDR3 protein: CASSSTSGNLDTQYF; CDR3 DNA: TGCGCCAGCAGCTCGACTAGCGGGAACCTAGATACGCAGTATTTT
V gene: TRBV29-1; clone size: few; D gene: TRBD1; J gene: TRBJ1-5; CDR3 protein: CSVRDREGQPQHF; CDR3 DNA: TGCAGCGTGCGGGACAGGGAGGGTCAGCCCCAGCATTTT
V gene: TRBV4-3; clone size: few; D gene: -; J gene: TRBJ2-6; CDR3 protein: CASSQVGPSGANVLTF; CDR3 DNA: TGCGCCAGCAGCCAAGTTGGTCCCTCTGGGGCCAACGTCCTGACTTTC
V gene: TRBV11-2; clone size: -; D gene: -; J gene: TRBJ2-5; CDR3 protein: CASSLAPLNPQETQYF; CDR3 DNA: TGTGCCAGCAGCTTAGCCCCGCTAAACCCCCAAGAGACCCAGTACTTC
V gene: TRBV7-2; clone size: -; D gene: TRBD2; J gene: TRBJ2-2; CDR3 protein: CASSLPSGRNTGELFF; CDR3 DNA: TGTGCCAGCAGCTTGCCTAGCGGGAGAAACACCGGGGAGCTGTTTTTT
V gene: TRBV9; clone size: many; D gene: -; J gene: TRBJ2-3; CDR3 protein: CASSLMGTDTQYF; CDR3 DNA: TGTGCCAGCAGTCTGATGGGCACAGATACGCAGTATTTT
V gene: TRBV6-2/TRBV6-3; clone size: many; D gene: -; J gene: TRBJ1-1; CDR3 protein: CASTLTHAITEAFF; CDR3 DNA: TGTGCCAGCACCCTGACTCACGCGATCACTGAAGCTTTCTTT
V gene: TRBV24-1; clone size: many; D gene: TRBD1; J gene: TRBJ2-1; CDR3 protein: CATSDPTGDGGNEQFF; CDR3 DNA: TGTGCCACCAGTGACCCGACAGGGGACGGCGGTAATGAGCAGTTCTTC
V gene: TRBV29-1; clone size: many; D gene: -; J gene: TRBJ2-7; CDR3 protein: CSVEDAGYEQYF; CDR3 DNA: TGCAGCGTTGAAGATGCGGGCTACGAGCAGTACTTC
V gene: TRBV7-9; clone size: few; D gene: -; J gene: TRBJ2-7; CDR3 protein: CASSSRTGRGEQYF; CDR3 DNA: TGTGCCAGCAGCTCCCGGACAGGGAGGGGCGAGCAGTACTTC
V gene: TRBV6-2/TRBV6-3; clone size: many; D gene: TRBD2; J gene: TRBJ2-1; CDR3 protein: CASSRLAGAGDEQFF; CDR3 DNA: TGTGCCAGCAGCAGACTAGCGGGAGCGGGTGATGAGCAGTTCTTC
V gene: TRBV30; clone size: few; D gene: -; J gene: TRBJ2-2; CDR3 protein: CAWSVRRTGELFF; CDR3 DNA: TGTGCCTGGAGTGTACGTAGAACGGGGGAGCTGTTTTTT
V gene: TRBV7-2; clone size: many; D gene: -; J gene: TRBJ2-3; CDR3 protein: CASSLRDTQYF; CDR3 DNA: TGTGCCAGCAGCCTGAGAGATACGCAGTATTTT
V gene: TRBV11-1; clone size: few; D gene: TRBD2; J gene: TRBJ2-1; CDR3 protein: CASSSRPGTSGTYNEQFF; CDR3 DNA: TGTGCCAGCAGCTCCCGGCCTGGGACTAGCGGGACCTACAATGAGCAGTTCTTC
V gene: TRBV7-9; clone size: few; D gene: TRBD2; J gene: TRBJ2-3; CDR3 protein: CASSLVGTSWTDTQYF; CDR3 DNA: TGTGCCAGCAGCTTAGTAGGGACTAGTTGGACGGATACGCAGTATTTT
V gene: TRBV27; clone size: -; D gene: -; J gene: TRBJ2-1; CDR3 protein: CASSLLTGSGEQFF; CDR3 DNA: TGTGCCAGCAGTTTATTGACAGGTTCTGGTGAGCAGTTCTTC